This record concerns one TCR beta chain sequence. The sample originates from a study of blood T cell repertoires in COVID-19. This table comes from immunoSEQ multiplex PCR, and its TCRdb copy is limited to in-frame clones, with some not included. The top ten clones hold 1.8% of a sample with approximately 200,000 clones, roughly four fifths of them seen once. The source of this sequence is a man in his sixties who had recovered from COVID-19. Source material: PBMCs or T cells enriched from blood (not recorded which).

DNA for the CDR3: TGTGCCAGCAGTGAATTGCAGGGGGCGCCGGGTGGCTACACCTTC. Its translation is CASSELQGAPGGYTF. This chain uses TRBV2 with TRBJ1-2, with 8 nucleotides matching TRBD1. Germline CDR1 and CDR2: SNHLY and FYNNEI. CDR3 length: 15 amino acids. V was pared by 2 bases and J by 7 bases, with 9 bases of the junction left unmatched.